This T cell receptor (beta chain) was sequenced in a study of blood T cell repertoires in COVID-19. Background on the study: Nucleic acid was either cDNA or gDNA, and it came from T cells, B-cell-depleted T cells, or PBMCs.

From germline, CDR1 is GTSNPN and CDR2 SVGIG (reference sequence). Trimming took off 2 bases at V and 7 bases at J, with 12 bases between the two ends. The CDR3 has 14 residues. Authors' analysis steps: Reference gene primer amplification yielded estimated nucleated cell counts. This table comes from immunoSEQ multiplex PCR, and its TCRdb copy is limited to in-frame clones, with some not included. Clonal size and the V and J genes are those of that table, whereas D and trimming came from the DNA. The sample shows some 160,000 clones, under 85% of them seen only once. This clone was recorded a few times.

The rearrangement uses TRBV30 and TRBJ1-6; D is unclear. Sequencing was carried out using peripheral blood. The receptor was isolated from a man in his 70s who had recovered from COVID-19. The CDR3 protein is CAWSPGLRNSPLHF. The CDR3 DNA reads as TGTGCCTGGAGTCCGGGGTTGCGAAATTCACCCCTCCACTTT.